One and the same sample provided the 29 T cell receptor beta chains below, sequenced in a study of OX40 agonist ivuxolimab in advanced cancers. Repertoires were generated with immunoSEQ multiplex PCR, while TCRdb's copy carries only in-frame clones and drops some. The table has approximately 58,000 clones, 75% to 95% seen once; the top ten hold approximately 11%. The sequenced sample was CD4+ or CD8+ T cells sorted from blood, obtained in a trial of the OX40 agonist ivuxolimab. The origin of the receptors is an adult with an advanced solid tumor such as melanoma, head and neck, liver or kidney cancer.

The genes are TRBV10-3 and TRBJ1-2; the match to TRBD1 covers 9 bases. The CDR3 is made up of 15 amino acids. Trimming took 5 bases from V and 1 from J; bases not matched to a gene: 5. Germline V lookup: CDR1 ENHRY, CDR2 SYGVKD. CDR3 amino acids: CAISKGQGGNYGYTF. In DNA form, the CDR3 reads TGTGCCATCAGTAAGGGACAGGGTGGTAACTATGGCTACACCTTC.

Only a few counts were recorded for this clone. V usage is TRBV11-2 and J usage is TRBJ2-1; D call uncertain. This CDR3 has 17 residues. Trimming took off 0 bases at V and 2 bases at J, with 14 bases between the two ends. The V gene's germline CDR1 is SGHAT and CDR2 FQNNGV. CDR3: CASSLEGSPTPYNEQFF. The CDR3 DNA is TGTGCCAGCAGCTTAGAGGGGTCGCCAACCCCCTACAATGAGCAGTTCTTC.

The chain joins TRBV27 to TRBJ2-7; 10 nucleotides agree with TRBD2. J was trimmed by 2 bases and V by 5 bases; bases with no gene match: 9. The CDR3 is made up of 16 amino acids. Germline V gives CDR1 MNHEY, CDR2 SMNVEV (reference sequence). The CDR3 here is CASSLTTSGSTYEQYF. CDR3 nucleotide sequence: TGTGCCAGCAGTCTCACGACTAGCGGGTCCACCTACGAGCAGTACTTC.

V usage is TRBV6-6 and J usage is TRBJ2-7, with D perhaps matching TRBD1 (6 bases). The V gene's germline CDR1 is MNHNY and CDR2 SVGAGI (reference sequence). V lost 0 bases and J lost 6, with 9 bases in between. CDR3 size: 13 residues. The CDR3 protein is CASSYSGQTEQYF. CDR3 nucleotide sequence: TGTGCCAGCAGTTACTCCGGACAGACCGAGCAGTACTTC.

The chain joins TRBV7-9 to TRBJ2-1; TRBD2 aligns across 10 bases. The CDR3 runs to 16 residues. Germline CDR1 is SEHNR and CDR2 is FQNEAQ (reference sequence). Losses at the gene ends were 3 bases for V and 2 bases for J; bases not matched to a gene: 4. CDR3 sequence reads: CASSLGLAGAYNEQFF. CDR3 nucleotide sequence: TGTGCCAGCAGCTTGGGGCTAGCGGGAGCCTACAATGAGCAGTTCTTC.

This chain connects TRBV6-5 to TRBJ2-3; a possible D gene is TRBD2 (6 bases). Trimming left V 2 bases short and J 4 bases short, with 10 bases between. CDR1 is MNHEY and CDR2 is SVGAGI in the germline V gene. This CDR3 has 14 residues. CDR3 region: CASSYGGSADTQYF. CDR3 bases: TGTGCCAGCAGTTACGGGGGGAGTGCAGATACGCAGTATTTT.

This rearrangement joins TRBV4-2 to TRBJ2-1; 11 bases fit TRBD2. Trimming cost V 0 bases and J 8 bases; bases outside gene matches: 6. Looked up from germline, CDR1 is LGHNA and CDR2 is YNFKEQ. The CDR3 has 16 residues. The CDR3, as DNA: TGTGCCAGCAGCCAAGAGAGACTAGCGGGGAGCTATGAGCAGTTCTTC. It yields the protein CASSQERLAGSYEQFF.

The gene calls are TRBV14 and TRBJ1-2, with D maybe TRBD1 (6 bases). The CDR3 has 12 amino acids. V was trimmed by 8 bases and J by 8 bases, leaving 15 bases between them. Germline CDR1 SGHDN, CDR2 FVKESK. CDR3 in amino acids: CASPNPGGGYTF. The CDR3 bases are TGTGCCAGCCCAAACCCCGGGGGCGGCTACACCTTC.

This chain links TRBV6-4 with TRBJ1-5, with TRBD1 as a possible D gene (5 bases). V lost 0 bases and J 0 bases, leaving 18 bases between the germline ends. The CDR3 length is 19 residues. Germline-derived CDR1 and CDR2 are MRHNA and SNTAGT. CDR3 sequence: CASSDSRFGGSYSNQPQHF. The DNA of the CDR3 is TGTGCCAGCAGTGACTCGAGGTTTGGGGGATCCTATAGCAATCAGCCCCAGCATTTT.

The V and J genes are TRBV10-3 and TRBJ2-2; 8 nucleotides agree with TRBD2. This CDR3 is built from 13 residues. CDR1 and CDR2 (germline): ENHRY, SYGVKD. The V gene end was trimmed by 8 bases and the J gene end by 8 bases; junction bases not matched to a gene: 7. CDR3 loop: CAIGTSLLGELFF. For the CDR3, the DNA is TGTGCCATCGGGACTAGTCTTTTGGGGGAGCTGTTTTTT.

The chain joins TRBV10-3 to TRBJ1-1; D remains unclear. The CDR3 is 15 residues long. Trimming took off 0 bases at V and 1 base at J, with 9 bases between the two ends. Germline V gene data show CDR1 as ENHRY and CDR2 as SYGVKD. CDR3 sequence: CAISESQSSNTEAFF. In DNA form, the CDR3 reads TGTGCCATCAGTGAGTCGCAGTCCTCGAACACTGAAGCTTTCTTT.

Only one count was recorded for this clone. This chain connects TRBV27 to TRBJ2-1, with 8 bases fitting TRBD2. CDR1 is MNHEY and CDR2 is SMNVEV in the germline V gene (reference sequence). This CDR3 spans 16 amino acids. V shed 5 bases and J 4 bases; nucleotides not matched to a gene: 10. CDR3 in amino acids: CASSPRGTSGYNEQFF. As DNA, the CDR3 is TGTGCCAGCAGTCCCCGGGGAACTAGCGGATACAATGAGCAGTTCTTC.

J is TRBJ2-7 and V is TRBV29-1; D may be TRBD2 (6 bases). The CDR3 has 14 residues. The germline V gene encodes CDR1 SQVTM and CDR2 ANQGSEA. The V end was cut by 1 base, the J end by 3 bases, with 13 bases between. CDR3 in DNA: TGCAGCGTTGAAGGGGTGGGGGGAAACTACGAGCAGTACTTC. Its protein product is CSVEGVGGNYEQYF.

V is TRBV7-9 and J is TRBJ1-2, with 11 bases fitting TRBD1. V was pared by 4 bases and J by 8 bases, with 9 bases of the junction left unmatched. The CDR3 consists of 15 residues. Germline V lookup: CDR1 SEHNR, CDR2 FQNEAQ (reference sequence). The CDR3 DNA reads as TGTGCCAGCAGCTCCTGGACAGGGGGCTTGGAGGGCTACACCTTC. Translation gives CASSSWTGGLEGYTF.

The chain has TRBV5-1 and TRBJ1-1; possible D gene TRBD1, 5 bases. The CDR3 is made up of 15 amino acids. CDR1 SGHRS and CDR2 YFSETQ come from the germline V gene. Deletions cut 3 bases from V and 6 bases from J, with 18 bases between. The CDR3 is CASSSGTDDGSEAFF. The CDR3 coding sequence is TGCGCCAGCAGCTCTGGGACCGACGACGGGTCTGAAGCTTTCTTT.

This clone was detected once. The chain employs TRBV4-3 and TRBJ2-7; TRBD1 aligns across 8 bases. The CDR3 length is 16 residues. CDR1 is LGHNA, CDR2 YSLEER, per germline. J lost 3 bases, V lost 0 bases, and 7 bases had no gene match. CDR3 protein: CASSQDWDRPHYEQYF. In DNA form, the CDR3 reads TGCGCCAGCAGCCAAGATTGGGACAGGCCACACTACGAGCAGTACTTC.

The V call is TRBV2, the J call TRBJ2-1; 13 nucleotides align to TRBD2. Trimming removed 4 bases from V and 7 bases from J; junction bases left unmatched: 4. This CDR3 spans 15 amino acids. Germline CDR1 is SNHLY and CDR2 is FYNNEI. CDR3 in amino acids: CASSVLAGGFNEQFF. CDR3 in DNA: TGTGCCAGCAGTGTACTAGCGGGAGGGTTTAATGAGCAGTTCTTC.

The V call is TRBV10-3, the J call TRBJ2-5; D call uncertain. The CDR3 is 12 residues long. Germline V lookup: CDR1 ENHRY, CDR2 SYGVKD. Deletions cut 7 bases from V and 7 bases from J, with 13 bases between. The CDR3 spells CAIKTPSGTQYF. Here the CDR3 DNA reads TGTGCCATCAAGACCCCTTCAGGGACCCAGTACTTC.

The J gene is TRBJ2-1, the V gene TRBV28; D is perhaps TRBD1 or TRBD2 (5 bases each). Per germline, CDR1 MDHEN and CDR2 SYDVKM. The CDR3 runs to 11 residues. V lost 10 bases and J lost 13, with 17 bases in between. The DNA of the CDR3 is TGTGCCACCTGGTTAAGTGGGACCCAGTTCTTC. This sequence encodes CATWLSGTQFF.

V and J are TRBV10-3 and TRBJ2-1; the match to TRBD1 covers 7 bases. Germline V CDR1 and CDR2: ENHRY, SYGVKD. V lost 0 bases, J lost 3 bases, and 5 bases stayed unmatched. CDR3 length: 16 amino acids. Here the CDR3 reads CAISESDTGDYNEQFF. The CDR3 DNA reads TGTGCCATCAGTGAGTCCGATACAGGGGACTACAATGAGCAGTTCTTC.

A few counts support this clone. The V and J genes are TRBV11-2 and TRBJ1-5, with 8 nucleotides matching TRBD1. The CDR3 consists of 15 residues. V was clipped by 5 bases and J by 3 bases; unmatched bases: 6. CDR1 SGHAT and CDR2 FQNNGV come from the germline V gene. Written as DNA, the CDR3 is TGTGCCAGCAGCCCGTCGACAGGGGACAATCAGCCCCAGCATTTT. It yields the protein CASSPSTGDNQPQHF.

The J gene is TRBJ2-3, the V gene TRBV5-6; possible D gene TRBD2, 5 bases. Trimming stripped 1 base from V and 0 bases from J, with 15 bases between. The CDR3 extends over 17 amino acids. Germline lookup yields CDR1 SGHDT and CDR2 YYEEEE. The CDR3: CASSLRSAAPSTDTQYF. The CDR3 bases are TGTGCCAGCAGCTTGCGATCAGCGGCCCCTAGCACAGATACGCAGTATTTT.

This chain connects TRBV6-4 to TRBJ2-1; TRBD2 aligns across 11 bases. Trimming cost V 3 bases and J 3 bases; bases outside gene matches: 1. The CDR3 has 15 residues. Per germline, CDR1 MRHNA and CDR2 SNTAGT. CDR3 protein: CASSELAGDYNEQFF. Here the CDR3 DNA reads TGTGCCAGCAGTGAACTAGCGGGAGACTACAATGAGCAGTTCTTC.

The chain recombines TRBV6-1 with TRBJ2-7; D possibly corresponds to TRBD1 (6 bases). V lost 0 bases, J lost 1 base, and 10 bases lay in between. From germline, CDR1 is MNHNS and CDR2 SASEGT. The CDR3 runs to 15 residues. In DNA form, the CDR3 reads TGTGCCAGCAGTGAAGCCACAGGGTCTTCCTACGAGCAGTACTTC. As protein: CASSEATGSSYEQYF.

The V and J genes are TRBV4-1 and TRBJ1-1; possible D gene TRBD1, 6 bases. Germline V gene lookup returns CDR1 MGHRA and CDR2 YSYEKL. The length of the CDR3 is 15 residues. The V end was cut by 0 bases, the J end by 6 bases, with 14 bases between. CDR3 nucleotide sequence: TGCGCCAGCAGCCAAGAATACAGGGTGGTCGCTGAAGCTTTCTTT. This codes for CASSQEYRVVAEAFF.

V and J are TRBV27 and TRBJ1-1, with D tentatively TRBD1 (5 bases). Germline V gives CDR1 MNHEY, CDR2 SMNVEV (reference sequence). Trimming cost V 0 bases and J 5 bases, with 16 bases left between them. This CDR3 has 16 residues. CDR3 protein: CASSLSMQGGTTEAFF. Written as DNA, the CDR3 is TGTGCCAGCAGTTTATCGATGCAGGGAGGTACGACTGAAGCTTTCTTT.

The chain uses TRBV19 and TRBJ2-4, with TRBD2 matching 9 bases. The CDR3 runs 14 residues. With 4 bases clipped from V and 8 bases from J, the junction kept 6 bases outside the gene matches. Germline V gene sequence: CDR1 LNHDA, CDR2 SQIVND (reference sequence). The DNA for the CDR3 is TGTGCCAGTAGTACGGGGACTAGCAGGGACATTCAGTACTTC. Its protein product is CASSTGTSRDIQYF.

This clone was seen just once. V usage is TRBV27 and J usage is TRBJ1-1, with a possible D match to TRBD1 (6 bases). The CDR3 contains 13 residues. V shed 4 bases and J shed 1 base, with 7 bases lying between them. Per germline, CDR1 MNHEY and CDR2 SMNVEV (reference sequence). CDR3 in amino acids: CASSSDRNTEAFF. CDR3 bases: TGTGCCAGCAGTTCGGACAGGAACACTGAAGCTTTCTTT.

The chain couples TRBV7-2 to TRBJ2-4, with no clear D. Germline assignment: CDR1 SGHTA and CDR2 FQGNSA. The CDR3 runs to 15 residues. Trimming pared 6 bases from V and 1 base from J, leaving 13 bases between. As DNA, the CDR3 is TGTGCCAGCAGTTTTGTGGGGTTTGCCAAAAACATTCAGTACTTC. This translates into CASSFVGFAKNIQYF.